This TCR beta chain emerged from a study of blood T cells in healthy people across ages (dated by TCRdb to about 2015). In terms of the full investigation: In model experiments, roughly one uniquely barcoded TCR beta cDNA molecule per two T cells was captured by template switching. Age-related changes in TCR beta repertoire diversity were measured in the study by deep sequencing normalized with unique cDNA molecular identifiers. Four age groups were formed from the donors: young (average approximately 15 years), middle-aged (approximately 41), aged (62) and long-lived (more than 75). Donors of different ages were randomly distributed across sequencing lanes to avoid experimental bias. For two donors (one aged 18 to 29 and one aged 80 or older), the study analyzed two additional independent replicas of 1 million unique cDNA reads from the same blood draw.

This clonotype has just a few counts. No antigen is known for it. Base quality data are lacking; no much larger clone is found one base away. Results and caveats for the whole study, not just this receptor: Observed TCR beta diversity per million T cells fell roughly linearly with age, and a significant reduction was already apparent by age about 43. The percentage of naive T cells measured by flow cytometry correlated strongly with observed TCR beta diversity. Estimates of total diversity based on one million sequenced T cells were regarded as lower bounds and as underestimates. Bulk unsorted PBMC profiling prevented conclusive comparison of naive and antigen-experienced compartments. The long-lived group showed more naive CD4+ T cells, fewer expanded clones and increased TCR diversity than the aged group, suggesting age selection. Because the CMV infection status of the donors was unknown, age-related changes in expanded clonotypes may potentially have been confounded.

Libraries came from 5' RACE. The listed sequencing device is Illumina HiSeq 2500. The second PCR ran for about 7 to 11 cycles and used a J-beta primer mix along with a sample-barcoded 5' primer. Each TCR beta cDNA molecule received a unique molecular identifier from a template-switch 5' adaptor carrying 12 random nucleotides. At least 3 million CDR3-containing paired-end reads were obtained from each sample. First-strand cDNA synthesis was performed from all RNA using the Mint cDNA synthesis kit, with priming by a TRBC-specific oligonucleotide. Following uracil-DNA glycosylase treatment, a first 18-cycle PCR with universal primers M1SS and BC2_uni_R was performed on all cDNA. The original pipeline was this. Normalization of each sample was performed by random selection of 1 million high-quality reads, each carrying a distinct molecular identifier. Reads with shared molecular identifiers were discarded instead of being binned into consensus sequences. MiTCR, with a Q25 quality threshold and the strictest error-elimination algorithm, was used for CDR3 identification, clonotype clustering and error correction. Lower-bound total TCR beta diversity was estimated with a nonparametric unseen species model using Euler transformation. TCRdb reanalyzed the raw reads on its own, using fastp at Q25 for trimming and MiXCR for clone calling, and kept in-frame beta chains. Each CDR3 protein gets just one entry, which takes the most common genes and DNA from the rows behind it. These V and J calls rely on TCRdb rather than the paper's analysis. The sample yields about 290,000 distinct CDR3 sequences; about 25% were counted once. The ten largest account for 29% of the sample.

Trimming removed 3 bases from V and 2 bases from J, leaving 17 bases between the germline ends. The germline V gene sets CDR1 to MNHNS and CDR2 to SASEGT. The CDR3 contains 17 residues, cysteine and phenylalanine counted. Only CDR3 DNA remains: 51 bases, in frame from the first base. Systemically healthy Caucasian individuals from Russia, around 38 in total and aged about 6 to 100 years, were included as donors. Each donor gave ten milliliters of peripheral blood, collected into EDTA-treated Vacutainer tubes. PBMCs were isolated by Ficoll-Paque density-gradient centrifugation, with at least 7 million obtained per sample. Trizol reagent was used to extract total RNA from PBMCs, with at least 5.5 micrograms per sample. For every donor, flow cytometry on a PBMC aliquot measured the percentage of naive CD45RAhigh/CD27high T cells.

The sequence was obtained from a woman aged 70 to 79 in good health. Input material: blood. The rearranged chain carries TRBV6-1 and TRBJ2-1; TRBD2 could be the D gene, as 5 bases match. Here the CDR3 is given as CASSDPPRVGAYNEQFF. The nucleotide sequence is given as TGTGCCAGCAGTGATCCTCCGCGGGTCGGGGCCTACAATGAGCAGTTCTTC.